This T cell receptor (beta chain) was recovered during a study of Tregs in tolerant kidney transplant recipients (dated by TCRdb to 2018 to 2020). With regard to the full study: Additional Treg samples were obtained from an approximately three-day mixed lymphocyte reaction with belatacept, with some samples followed by a 5-day donor restimulation, before recipient CD4+CD25+CD127- cells were sorted. During sorting of primary belatacept mixed lymphocyte reaction cultures, recipient cells were distinguished from donor cells with antibodies. TCRbeta sequencing was used in the study to identify donor-specific regulatory T cells before combined kidney and bone marrow transplantation, and the identified cells were then tracked after transplant. Several methods of expanding Tregs specific for an allogeneic donor were compared by TCRbeta repertoire sequencing in a few healthy controls. Points the paper makes about the study in general: Biological reproducibility was not examined directly, but technical replication error appeared to be minimal. The study was limited by small patient numbers, and the findings need validation in larger populations and under other immunosuppression protocols. Expanding Tregs with activated donor B cells appeared to identify the most biologically relevant and donor-specific TCRbeta repertoire.

After removal of 3 bases from V and 5 bases from J, the junction retains 1 base not matched to a gene. CDR1 SGHAT and CDR2 FQNNGV are derived from the germline V gene. Measured from the cysteine to the phenylalanine, the CDR3 is 13 residues long. The retained sequence is limited to the CDR3, 39 bases, with the frame set at the first base. For TCRbeta CDR3 sequencing, genomic DNA was extracted from sorted cells using the QIAGEN DNeasy Blood and Tissue Kit. Through immunoSEQ, high-throughput TCRbeta CDR3 sequencing was done commercially, including PCR amplification with internal controls and bias correction. In the source study's methods: A unique productive TCRbeta sequence was defined by the CDR3 nucleotide sequence when primers matched, and otherwise by the CDR3 amino acid sequence together with the Vbeta and Jbeta genes. Donor-reactive sequences were defined as at least 5-fold expanded in CFSE-low cells versus unstimulated cells, with frequency of at least 0.01% in CFSE-low cells. Jensen-Shannon divergence, calculated on the top 100 TCRbeta sequences ranked by frequency, was used to quantify repertoire divergence. When a sample had multiple sequencing runs, each run was corrected for sorting error separately and the runs were then pooled. Here the immuneACCESS table is served through TCRdb, limited to in-frame sequences with V and J called. Missing clones are a known gap in these copies; in checked studies unresolved V genes cover under half, and the rest lacks a known reason. V, J and clone size reflect that table, while D and trimming were determined from the DNA. Recorded for this sample are around 31,000 clones; 70% to 85% of them occurred a single time. 2% to 2.5% of the sample is held by the ten biggest clonotypes.

Note on this clone: Its target antigen remains unknown. There are no base qualities to consult, and no much larger clone falls within one base.

Blood from healthy controls was obtained either from healthy volunteers or as purchased buffy coats. Healthy control blood was processed by Ficoll density gradient to PBMCs and cryopreserved; patient PBMCs were collected before and after transplant. The V and J segments used are TRBV11-2 and TRBJ2-5; 9 bases in the junction line up with TRBD2. The TCR was taken from a human donor in good health. Sequenced: Tregs from blood cultured with allogeneic cells. Here the CDR3 is given as CASSFGTSETQYF. The nucleotides read TGTGCCAGCAGCTTCGGGACTAGCGAGACCCAGTACTTC.